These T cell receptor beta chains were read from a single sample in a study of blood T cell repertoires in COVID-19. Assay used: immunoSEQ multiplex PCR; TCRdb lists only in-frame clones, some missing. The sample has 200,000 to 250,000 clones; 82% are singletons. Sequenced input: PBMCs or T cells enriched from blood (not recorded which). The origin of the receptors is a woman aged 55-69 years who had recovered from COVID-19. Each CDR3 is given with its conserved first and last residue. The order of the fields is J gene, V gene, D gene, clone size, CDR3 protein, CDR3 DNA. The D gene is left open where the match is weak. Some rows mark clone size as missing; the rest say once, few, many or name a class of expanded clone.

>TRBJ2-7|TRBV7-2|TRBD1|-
CASSSRTGSYEQYF
TGTGCCAGCAGTAGCCGGACAGGCAGCTACGAGCAGTACTTC
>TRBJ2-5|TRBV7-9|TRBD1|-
CASSPERRQGHETQYF
TGTGCCAGCAGCCCAGAGAGGAGACAGGGTCATGAGACCCAGTACTTC
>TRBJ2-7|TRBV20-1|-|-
CSASTDAYEQYF
TGCAGTGCTAGTACAGATGCCTACGAGCAGTACTTC
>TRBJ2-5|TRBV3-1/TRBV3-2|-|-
CASSHQQETQYF
TGTGCCAGCAGCCACCAACAAGAGACCCAGTACTTC
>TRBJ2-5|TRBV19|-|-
CASRETPQETQYF
TGTGCCAGTCGCGAGACACCTCAAGAGACCCAGTACTTC
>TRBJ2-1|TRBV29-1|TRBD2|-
CSVRLAGGVNEQFF
TGCAGCGTTCGACTAGCGGGGGGTGTGAATGAGCAGTTCTTC
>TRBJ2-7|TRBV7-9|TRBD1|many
CASGVGQSSYEQYF
TGTGCCAGCGGGGTGGGACAGAGCTCCTACGAGCAGTACTTC
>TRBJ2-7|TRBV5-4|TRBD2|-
CASSTSGSLTYEQYF
TGTGCCAGCAGCACTAGCGGGTCTCTCACCTACGAGCAGTACTTC
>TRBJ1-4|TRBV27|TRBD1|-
CASSLSPGQGHEKLFF
TGTGCCAGCAGTTTATCCCCGGGACAGGGACATGAAAAACTGTTTTTT
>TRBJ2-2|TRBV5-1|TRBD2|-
CASSLFTSGRLDTGELFF
TGCGCCAGCAGCCTCTTTACTAGCGGGAGGCTGGACACCGGGGAGCTGTTTTTT
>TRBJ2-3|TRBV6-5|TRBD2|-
CASATSDTDTQYF
TGTGCCAGCGCGACTAGCGACACAGATACGCAGTATTTT
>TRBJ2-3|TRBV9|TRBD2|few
CASSVIAGGTSTDTQYF
TGTGCCAGCAGCGTAATAGCGGGGGGCACCAGCACAGATACGCAGTATTTT
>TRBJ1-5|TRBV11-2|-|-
CASSLDYSNQPQHF
TGTGCCAGCAGCTTAGATTATAGCAATCAGCCCCAGCATTTT
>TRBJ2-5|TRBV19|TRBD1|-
CASSITTGQGRETQYF
TGTGCCAGTAGTATAACCACCGGACAGGGGAGAGAGACCCAGTACTTC
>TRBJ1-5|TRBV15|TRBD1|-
CATSRGDRENQPQHF
TGTGCCACCAGCAGGGGAGACAGGGAGAATCAGCCCCAGCATTTT
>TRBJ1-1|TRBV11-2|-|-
CASSKHSGNTEAFF
TGTGCCAGCAGCAAACATTCGGGGAACACTGAAGCTTTCTTT
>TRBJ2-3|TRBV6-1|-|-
CASSERGADTQYF
TGTGCCAGCAGTGAAAGGGGTGCGGATACGCAGTATTTT
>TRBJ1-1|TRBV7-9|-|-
CASSFSGPTEAFF
TGTGCCAGCAGCTTTTCCGGTCCCACTGAAGCTTTCTTT
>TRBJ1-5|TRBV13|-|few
CASSLRRYSNQPQHF
TGTGCCAGCAGCTTGAGGCGATATAGCAATCAGCCCCAGCATTTT
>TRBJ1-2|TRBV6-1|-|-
CASSFAPENGYTF
TGTGCCAGCAGTTTCGCTCCTGAGAATGGCTACACCTTC
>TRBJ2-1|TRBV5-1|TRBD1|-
CASSLSIRGQGTNEQFF
TGCGCCAGCAGCTTGAGTATTAGGGGACAGGGAACAAATGAGCAGTTCTTC
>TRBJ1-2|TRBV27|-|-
CASSDRNAYGYTF
TGTGCCAGTTCAGACAGGAATGCCTATGGCTACACCTTC
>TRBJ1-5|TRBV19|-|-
CASSSLGGAGQPQHF
TGTGCCAGTAGTAGCCTGGGGGGGGCGGGGCAGCCCCAGCATTTT
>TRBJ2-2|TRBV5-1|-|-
CASSLDRNTGELFF
TGCGCCAGCAGCTTGGACAGAAACACCGGGGAGCTGTTTTTT
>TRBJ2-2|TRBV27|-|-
CASRGTLAGELFF
TGTGCCAGCAGGGGGACACTGGCCGGGGAGCTGTTTTTT
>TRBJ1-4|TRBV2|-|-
CASSDREKLFF
TGTGCCAGCAGTGATCGTGAAAAACTGTTTTTT
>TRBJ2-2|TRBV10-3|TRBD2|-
CATPSAAGGNTGELFF
TGTGCCACCCCCTCGGCGGCGGGGGGAAACACCGGGGAGCTGTTTTTT
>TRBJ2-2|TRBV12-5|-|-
CASGLVGGSLTGELFF
TGTGCTAGTGGTTTGGTAGGTGGGAGTTTAACCGGGGAGCTGTTTTTT
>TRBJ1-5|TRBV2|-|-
CASTRTGSQPQHF
TGTGCCAGCACCCGCACAGGGAGTCAGCCCCAGCATTTT
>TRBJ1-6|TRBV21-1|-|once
CASSKRTGWGSPLHF
TGTGCCAGCAGCAAAAGAACAGGGTGGGGATCACCCCTCCACTTT
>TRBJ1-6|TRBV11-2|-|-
CASSLVGGAGNSPLHF
TGTGCCAGCAGCTTAGTTGGGGGCGCGGGTAATTCACCCCTCCACTTT
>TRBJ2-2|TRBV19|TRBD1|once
CASSYRDRGRTGELFF
TGTGCCAGTAGTTACCGGGACAGGGGAAGAACCGGGGAGCTGTTTTTT
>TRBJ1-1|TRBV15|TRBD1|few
CATREDRAAEAFF
TGTGCCACCAGAGAAGACAGGGCCGCTGAAGCTTTCTTT
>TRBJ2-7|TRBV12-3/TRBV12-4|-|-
CAGPDSYEQYF
TGTGCCGGGCCCGACTCCTACGAGCAGTACTTC
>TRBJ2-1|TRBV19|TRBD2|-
CASSIAASGRGSYNEQFF
TGTGCCAGTAGTATAGCGGCTAGCGGACGCGGCTCCTACAATGAGCAGTTCTTC
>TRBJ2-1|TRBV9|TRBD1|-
CASSEGQGAENEQFF
TGTGCCAGCAGCGAGGGACAGGGGGCCGAGAATGAGCAGTTCTTC
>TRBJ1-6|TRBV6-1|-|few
CASSETGNSPLHF
TGTGCCAGCAGTGAAACAGGAAATTCACCCCTCCACTTT
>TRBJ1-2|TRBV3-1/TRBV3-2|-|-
CASSPTGYYGYTF
TGTGCCAGCAGTCCTACAGGGTACTATGGCTACACCTTC
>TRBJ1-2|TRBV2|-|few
CASSGPYDRNYGYTF
TGTGCCAGCAGTGGCCCCTACGACAGGAACTATGGCTACACCTTC
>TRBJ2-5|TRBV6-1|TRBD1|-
CASSETGGWQETQYF
TGTGCCAGCAGTGAGACAGGGGGCTGGCAAGAGACCCAGTACTTC
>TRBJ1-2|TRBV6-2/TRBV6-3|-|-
CASSLQTNYGYTF
TGTGCCAGCAGTCTACAGACGAACTATGGCTACACCTTC
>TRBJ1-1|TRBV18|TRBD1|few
CASSPPRTGRGGEAFF
TGTGCCAGCTCACCACCGAGGACAGGGAGAGGAGGTGAAGCTTTCTTT
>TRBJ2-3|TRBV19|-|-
CASSQLTDSRPDTQYF
TGTGCCAGTAGCCAGCTGACAGACTCCCGGCCAGATACGCAGTATTTT
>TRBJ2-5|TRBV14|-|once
CASSQERMGGWEETQYF
TGTGCCAGCAGCCAAGAAAGGATGGGAGGATGGGAAGAGACCCAGTACTTC
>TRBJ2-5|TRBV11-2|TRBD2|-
CASRYWGLAGGHQETQYF
TGTGCCAGCAGATACTGGGGACTAGCGGGAGGCCACCAAGAGACCCAGTACTTC
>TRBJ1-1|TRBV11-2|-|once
CASSLAQIHEAFF
TGTGCCAGCAGCTTAGCGCAGATCCACGAAGCTTTCTTT
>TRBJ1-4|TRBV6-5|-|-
CASSYGSRGSNEKLFF
TGTGCCAGCAGTTACGGTTCCAGGGGTTCTAATGAAAAACTGTTTTTT
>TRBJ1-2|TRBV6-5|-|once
CASRTGRTIYGYTF
TGTGCCAGCCGCACCGGCAGAACTATCTATGGCTACACCTTC
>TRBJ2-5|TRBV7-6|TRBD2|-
CASRQNGGAVQETQYF
TGTGCCAGCAGGCAAAACGGGGGGGCAGTACAAGAGACCCAGTACTTC
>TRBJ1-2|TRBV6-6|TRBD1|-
CASSVGTGRNYGYTF
TGTGCCAGCAGCGTAGGGACAGGCCGAAACTATGGCTACACCTTC
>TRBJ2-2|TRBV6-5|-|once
CASTASQGGTGELFF
TGTGCCAGCACCGCCTCCCAGGGGGGCACCGGGGAGCTGTTTTTT
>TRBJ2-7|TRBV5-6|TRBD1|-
CASSGRDRGGEQYF
TGTGCCAGCAGCGGCCGGGACAGGGGTGGCGAGCAGTACTTC
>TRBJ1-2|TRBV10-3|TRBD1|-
CAISVPRDRENYGYTF
TGTGCCATCAGCGTACCAAGGGACAGAGAAAACTATGGCTACACCTTC
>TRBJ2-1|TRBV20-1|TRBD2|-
CSARGGGPYNEQFF
TGCAGTGCTCGTGGGGGGGGTCCCTACAATGAGCAGTTCTTC
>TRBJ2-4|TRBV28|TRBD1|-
CASSLPGGKNIQYF
TGTGCCAGCAGTTTACCAGGGGGCAAAAACATTCAGTACTTC